This T cell receptor (beta chain) was documented in a study of naive CD8 T cells in extremely preterm neonates. Turning to the study itself: Adult ages are 25-50 years in the abstract, 20-50 in methods.

This CDR3 is built from 11 residues. The V end lost 5 bases, the J end lost 13 bases, and 14 bases lay between the germline ends. From germline, CDR1 is LNHDA and CDR2 SQIVND (reference sequence). Profiling relied on immunoSEQ multiplex PCR, and the TCRdb table lists in-frame clones only, not all of them. The sample contains about 7,000 clones, about 97% of which appear only once. Input material: naive CD8+ T cells from blood. The sequence derives from a human donor in good health. The chain uses TRBV19 and TRBJ1-1; TRBD1 is a possible D gene (5 bases). In DNA form, the CDR3 reads TGTGCCAGTAGTTTCGGGACTCTCGGTTTCTTT. As protein: CASSFGTLGFF. Together with reference TRBV19 and TRBJ1-1, the CDR3 gives the full variable domain: DGGITQSPKYLFRKEGQNVTLSCEQNLNHDAMYWYRQDPGQGLRLIYYSQIVNDFQKGDIAEGYSVSREKKESFPLTVTSAQKNPTAFYLCASSFGTLGFFGQGTRLTVV.